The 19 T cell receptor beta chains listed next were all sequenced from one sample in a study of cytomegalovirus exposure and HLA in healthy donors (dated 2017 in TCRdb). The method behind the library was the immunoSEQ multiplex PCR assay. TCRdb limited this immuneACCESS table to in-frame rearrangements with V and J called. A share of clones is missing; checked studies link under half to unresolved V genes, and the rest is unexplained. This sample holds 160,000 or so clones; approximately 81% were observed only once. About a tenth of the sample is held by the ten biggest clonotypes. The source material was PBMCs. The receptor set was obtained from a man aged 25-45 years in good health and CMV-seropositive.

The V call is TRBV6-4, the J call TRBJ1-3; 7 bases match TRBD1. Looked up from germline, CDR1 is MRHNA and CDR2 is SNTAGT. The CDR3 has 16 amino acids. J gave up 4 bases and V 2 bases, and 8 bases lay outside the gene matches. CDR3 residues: CASSDPRGQEGNTIYF. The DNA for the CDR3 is TGTGCCAGCAGTGACCCAAGGGGGCAGGAAGGAAACACCATATATTTT.

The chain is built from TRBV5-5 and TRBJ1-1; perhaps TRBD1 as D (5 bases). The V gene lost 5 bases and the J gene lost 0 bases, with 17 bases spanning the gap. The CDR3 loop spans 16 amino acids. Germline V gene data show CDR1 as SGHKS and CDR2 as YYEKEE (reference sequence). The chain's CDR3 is CASSRSGVLLNTEAFF. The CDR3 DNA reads TGTGCCAGCAGTCGTTCGGGGGTCCTATTGAACACTGAAGCTTTCTTT.

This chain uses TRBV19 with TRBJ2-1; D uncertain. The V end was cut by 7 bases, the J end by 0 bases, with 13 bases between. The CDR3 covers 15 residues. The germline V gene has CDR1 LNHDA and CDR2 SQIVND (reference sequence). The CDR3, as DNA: TGTGCCAGTACCCCGAGATGGAGCTCCTACAATGAGCAGTTCTTC. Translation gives CASTPRWSSYNEQFF.

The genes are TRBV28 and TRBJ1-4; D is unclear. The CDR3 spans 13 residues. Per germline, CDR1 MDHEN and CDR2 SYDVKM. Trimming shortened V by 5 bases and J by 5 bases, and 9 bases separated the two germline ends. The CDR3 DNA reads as TGTGCCAGCAGTGTCCGAGGCAATGAAAAACTGTTTTTT. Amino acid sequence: CASSVRGNEKLFF.

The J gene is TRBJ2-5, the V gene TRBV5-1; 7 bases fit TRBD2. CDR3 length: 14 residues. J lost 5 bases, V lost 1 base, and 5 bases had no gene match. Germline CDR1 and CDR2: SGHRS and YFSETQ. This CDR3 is CASSLHNGGETQYF. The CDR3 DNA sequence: TGCGCCAGCAGCTTGCACAACGGGGGGGAGACCCAGTACTTC.

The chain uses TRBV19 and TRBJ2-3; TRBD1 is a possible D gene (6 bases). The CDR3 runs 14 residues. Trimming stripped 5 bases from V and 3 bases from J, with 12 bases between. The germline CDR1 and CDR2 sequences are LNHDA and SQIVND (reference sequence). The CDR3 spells CASSSQGTTDTQYF. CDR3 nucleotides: TGTGCCAGTAGTTCACAGGGTACTACAGATACGCAGTATTTT. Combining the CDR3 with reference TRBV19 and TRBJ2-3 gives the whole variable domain DGGITQSPKYLFRKEGQNVTLSCEQNLNHDAMYWYRQDPGQGLRLIYYSQIVNDFQKGDIAEGYSVSREKKESFPLTVTSAQKNPTAFYLCASSSQGTTDTQYFGPGTRLTVL.

CDR3 loop: CASNKGGGNEQFF. CDR3 DNA: TGTGCCAGCAACAAGGGGGGGGGCAATGAGCAGTTCTTC. The chain uses TRBV2 and TRBJ2-1; D perhaps matches TRBD2 (7 bases). V lost 7 bases to trimming and J lost 6 bases, with 13 bases between them. Germline loops: CDR1 SNHLY, CDR2 FYNNEI. The CDR3 length is 13 residues.

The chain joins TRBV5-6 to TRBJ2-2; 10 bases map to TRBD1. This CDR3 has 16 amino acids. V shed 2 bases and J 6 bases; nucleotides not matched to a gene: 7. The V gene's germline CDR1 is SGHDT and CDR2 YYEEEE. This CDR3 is CASSFRDRGFSGELFF. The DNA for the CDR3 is TGTGCCAGCAGCTTCCGGGACAGGGGTTTCTCCGGGGAGCTGTTTTTT. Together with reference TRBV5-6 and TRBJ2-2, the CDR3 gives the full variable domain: DAGVTQSPTHLIKTRGQQVTLRCSPKSGHDTVSWYQQALGQGPQFIFQYYEEEERQRGNFPDRFSGHQFPNYSSELNVNALLLGDSALYLCASSFRDRGFSGELFFGEGSRLTVL.

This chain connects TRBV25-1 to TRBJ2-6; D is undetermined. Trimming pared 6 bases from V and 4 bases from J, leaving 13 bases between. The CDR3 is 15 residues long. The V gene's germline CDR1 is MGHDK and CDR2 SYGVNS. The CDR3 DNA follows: TGTGCCAGCAGACCTGACATATCCGGGGCCAACGTCCTGACTTTC. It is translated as CASRPDISGANVLTF.

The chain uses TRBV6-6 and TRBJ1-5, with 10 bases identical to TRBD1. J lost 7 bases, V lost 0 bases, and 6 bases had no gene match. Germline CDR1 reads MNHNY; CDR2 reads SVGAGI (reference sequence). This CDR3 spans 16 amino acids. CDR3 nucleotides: TGTGCCAGCAGTTACTCGAGGGACAGGGGCGGACAGCCCCAGCATTTT. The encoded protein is CASSYSRDRGGQPQHF.

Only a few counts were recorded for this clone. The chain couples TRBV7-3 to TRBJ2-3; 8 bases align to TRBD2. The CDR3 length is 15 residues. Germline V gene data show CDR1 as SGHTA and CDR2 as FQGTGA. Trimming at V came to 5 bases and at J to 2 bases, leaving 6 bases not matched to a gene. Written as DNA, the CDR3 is TGTGCCAGCAGCCCTCGGGGGGGCCTCACAGATACGCAGTATTTT. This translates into CASSPRGGLTDTQYF. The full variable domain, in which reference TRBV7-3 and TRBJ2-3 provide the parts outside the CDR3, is GAGVSQTPSNKVTEKGKYVELRCDPISGHTALYWYRQSLGQGPEFLIYFQGTGAADDSGLPNDRFFAVRPEGSVSTLKIQRTERGDSAVYLCASSPRGGLTDTQYFGPGTRLTVL.

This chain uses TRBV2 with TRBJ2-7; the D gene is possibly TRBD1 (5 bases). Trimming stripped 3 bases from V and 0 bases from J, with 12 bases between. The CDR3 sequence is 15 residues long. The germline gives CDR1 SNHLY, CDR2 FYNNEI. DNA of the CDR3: TGTGCCAGCAGTGACCATCGGACAAGCTCCTACGAGCAGTACTTC. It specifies CASSDHRTSSYEQYF.

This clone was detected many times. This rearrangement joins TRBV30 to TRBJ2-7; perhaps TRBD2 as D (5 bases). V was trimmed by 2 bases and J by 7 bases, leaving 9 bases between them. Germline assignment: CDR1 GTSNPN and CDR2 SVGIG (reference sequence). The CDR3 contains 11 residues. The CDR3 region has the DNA TGTGCCTGGAGTACCGGGAATGAGCAGTACTTC. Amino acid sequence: CAWSTGNEQYF.

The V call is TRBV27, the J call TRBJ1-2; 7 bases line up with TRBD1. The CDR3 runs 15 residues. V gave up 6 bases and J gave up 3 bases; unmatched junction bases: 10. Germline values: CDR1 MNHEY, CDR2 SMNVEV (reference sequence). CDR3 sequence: CASSRGVDTHYGYTF. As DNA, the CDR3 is TGTGCCAGCAGCAGGGGGGTCGACACCCACTATGGCTACACCTTC.

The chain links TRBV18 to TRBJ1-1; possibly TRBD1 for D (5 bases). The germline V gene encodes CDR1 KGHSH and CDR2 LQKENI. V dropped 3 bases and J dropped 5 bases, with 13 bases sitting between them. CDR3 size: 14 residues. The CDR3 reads CASSPEDIGTEAFF. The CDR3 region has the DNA TGTGCCAGCTCACCCGAGGACATTGGGACTGAAGCTTTCTTT.

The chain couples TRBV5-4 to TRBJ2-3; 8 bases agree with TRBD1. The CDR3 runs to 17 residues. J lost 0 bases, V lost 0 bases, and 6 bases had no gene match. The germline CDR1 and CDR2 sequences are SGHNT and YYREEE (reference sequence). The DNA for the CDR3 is TGTGCCAGCAGCTTGGTGGCCCAGGGGGCTAGCACAGATACGCAGTATTTT. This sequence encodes CASSLVAQGASTDTQYF. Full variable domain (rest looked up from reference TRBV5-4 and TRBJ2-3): ETGVTQSPTHLIKTRGQQVTLRCSSQSGHNTVSWYQQALGQGPQFIFQYYREEENGRGNFPPRFSGLQFPNYSSELNVNALELDDSALYLCASSLVAQGASTDTQYFGPGTRLTVL.

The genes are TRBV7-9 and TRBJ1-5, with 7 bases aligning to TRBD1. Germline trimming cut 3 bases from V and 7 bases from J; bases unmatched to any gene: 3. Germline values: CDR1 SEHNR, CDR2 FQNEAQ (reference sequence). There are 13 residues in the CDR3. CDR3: CASSFGTDQPQHF. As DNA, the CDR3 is TGTGCCAGCAGCTTCGGGACAGACCAGCCCCAGCATTTT.

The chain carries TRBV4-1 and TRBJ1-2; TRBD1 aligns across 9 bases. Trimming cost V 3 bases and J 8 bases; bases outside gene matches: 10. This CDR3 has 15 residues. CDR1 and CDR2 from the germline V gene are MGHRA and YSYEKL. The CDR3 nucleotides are TGCGCCAGCAGCCATCTCCTACAGGGGGCGCGAGGCTACACCTTC. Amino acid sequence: CASSHLLQGARGYTF.

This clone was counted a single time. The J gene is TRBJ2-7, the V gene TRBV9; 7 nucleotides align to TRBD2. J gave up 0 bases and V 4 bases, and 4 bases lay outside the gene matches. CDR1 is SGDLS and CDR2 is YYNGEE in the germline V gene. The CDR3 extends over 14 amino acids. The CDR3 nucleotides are TGTGCCAGCAGCCCAGCGGGGAGCTCCTACGAGCAGTACTTC. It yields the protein CASSPAGSSYEQYF. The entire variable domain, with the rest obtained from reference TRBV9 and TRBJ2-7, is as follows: DSGVTQTPKHLITATGQRVTLRCSPRSGDLSVYWYQQSLDQGLQFLIQYYNGEERAKGNILERFSAQQFPDLHSELNLSSLELGDSALYFCASSPAGSSYEQYFGPGTRLTVT.